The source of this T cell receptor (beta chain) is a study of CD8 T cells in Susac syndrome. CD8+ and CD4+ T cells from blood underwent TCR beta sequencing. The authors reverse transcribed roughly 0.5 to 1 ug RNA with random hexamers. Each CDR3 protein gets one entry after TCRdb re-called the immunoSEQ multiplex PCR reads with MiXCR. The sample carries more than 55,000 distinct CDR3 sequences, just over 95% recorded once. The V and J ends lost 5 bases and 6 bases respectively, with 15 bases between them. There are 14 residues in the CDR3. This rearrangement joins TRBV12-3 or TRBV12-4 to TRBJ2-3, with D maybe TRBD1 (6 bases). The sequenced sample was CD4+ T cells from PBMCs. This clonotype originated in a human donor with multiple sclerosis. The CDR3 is CASSPQVGADTQYF. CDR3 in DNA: TGTGCCAGCAGTCCCCAGGTGGGGGCTGATACGCAGTATTTT.